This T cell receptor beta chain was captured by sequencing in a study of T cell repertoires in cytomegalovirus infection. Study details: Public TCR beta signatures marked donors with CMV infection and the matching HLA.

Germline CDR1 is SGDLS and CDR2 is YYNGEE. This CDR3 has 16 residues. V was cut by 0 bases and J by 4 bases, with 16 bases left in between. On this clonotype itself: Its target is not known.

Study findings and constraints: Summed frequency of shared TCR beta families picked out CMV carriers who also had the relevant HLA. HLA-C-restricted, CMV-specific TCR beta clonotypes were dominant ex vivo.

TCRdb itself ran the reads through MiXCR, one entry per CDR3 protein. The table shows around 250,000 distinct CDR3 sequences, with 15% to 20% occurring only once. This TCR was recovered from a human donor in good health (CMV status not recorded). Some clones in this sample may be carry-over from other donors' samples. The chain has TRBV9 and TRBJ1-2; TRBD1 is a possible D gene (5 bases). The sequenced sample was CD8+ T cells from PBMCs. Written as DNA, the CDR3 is TGTGCCAGCAGCGTAGCTACGGATGACAGCACCTATGGCTACACCTTC. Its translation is CASSVATDDSTYGYTF.